This entry concerns a single TCR beta chain. Germline V gene lookup returns CDR1 GTSNPN and CDR2 SVGIG (reference sequence). Trimming removed 3 bases at V and 2 bases at J, with 14 bases between. This CDR3 is built from 15 residues. This record comes from a study of Tregs in tolerant kidney transplant recipients. The table came from immunoSEQ multiplex PCR; TCRdb's copy has only in-frame clones and leaves some out. In the table there are tens of thousands of clones, roughly nine tenths of which are singletons. This receptor was obtained from a human donor who received a combined kidney and bone marrow transplant. Sequencing used CD4+ T cells from blood, obtained before the transplant. The V gene is TRBV30, the J gene TRBJ2-4; D is perhaps TRBD2 (6 bases). The CDR3 region has the DNA TGTGCCTGGAGCCCATCTAGCGTGACCAAAAACATTCAGTACTTC. Protein sequence: CAWSPSSVTKNIQYF.